This entry is about one T cell receptor (beta chain). The target antigen is unknown. Germline lookup yields CDR1 ENHRY and CDR2 SYGVKD. This CDR3 is 16 amino acids long. The V and J ends lost 0 bases and 4 bases, in that order; junction bases with no gene match: 5. The sample comes from a study of spatial heterogeneity in lung cancer. Study-level background: More beta-chain than alpha-chain sequences were consistently detected. Matched bulk RNA-seq gave a T cell module score that correlated strongly with tumor-region TCR transcript counts.

A single record per CDR3 protein comes from TCRdb applying MiXCR to the 5' RACE reads. The table has about 18,000 distinct CDR3 sequences, approximately 8.3% seen once. Whole-study results and caveats: The study found that expanded intratumoral alpha and beta TCR counts tracked tumor mutation counts.

The sample's time point: sample taken at primary tumor resection. Material for sequencing was whole RNA from tumor, nontumor lung or frozen PBMC, left unsorted. The origin of this receptor is a male donor with early-stage non-small cell lung cancer. The chain combines TRBV10-3 with TRBJ1-1, with TRBD1 identical over 10 bases. This sample comprised lung tumor tissue, obtained at surgery. The CDR3 DNA sequence: TGTGCCATCAGTGAGTCATCAGGACAGGGGGGCACTGAAGCTTTCTTT. The encoded protein is CAISESSGQGGTEAFF.